This is a list of T cell receptor beta chains from one sample in a study of patients and donors after allogeneic stem cell transplantation. TCRdb used MiXCR to reprocess the RT-PCR reads, holding one entry per CDR3 protein. The data contain 100,000 to 120,000 distinct CDR3 sequences, 35% of them singletons. The sample was blood, either unsorted or a sorted T cell fraction (not recorded which). These TCRs come from a human donor who was either an allogeneic HSCT recipient or a stem cell or donor lymphocyte infusion donor (not recorded which). It is not recorded whose cells these are; they may come from a transplant donor. The CDR3 runs from the conserved cysteine through the conserved F or W. D genes are given only for firm matches. Size is stated for part of the rows, as once, few or many counts, or as a class when the clone is expanded.

v_gene: TRBV7-2
abundance: few
j_gene: TRBJ2-3
d_gene: TRBD2
CDR3nt: TGTGCCAGCATCCAAGGACTAGCGCCTAGCACAGATACGCAGTATTTT
CDR3aa: CASIQGLAPSTDTQYF

v_gene: TRBV24-1
abundance: few
j_gene: TRBJ1-1
d_gene: .
CDR3nt: TGTGCCACCAGCGATCGATGGGTGGATGATCTTGAAGCTTTCTTT
CDR3aa: CATSDRWVDDLEAFF

v_gene: TRBV6-5
abundance: few
j_gene: TRBJ2-7
d_gene: .
CDR3nt: TGTGCCAGCAGCTCAATGGTCCGGGGGCGAGAGCAGTACTTC
CDR3aa: CASSSMVRGREQYF

v_gene: TRBV24-1
abundance: .
j_gene: TRBJ2-3
d_gene: .
CDR3nt: TGTGCCACCAGTAGTGATCCACCGGATACGCAGTATTTT
CDR3aa: CATSSDPPDTQYF

v_gene: TRBV12-3/TRBV12-4
abundance: .
j_gene: TRBJ2-7
d_gene: TRBD2
CDR3nt: TGTGCCAGCAGTCCCCCCGGACTAGCGGGAAACTACGAGCAGTACTTC
CDR3aa: CASSPPGLAGNYEQYF

v_gene: TRBV12-3/TRBV12-4
abundance: .
j_gene: TRBJ2-1
d_gene: .
CDR3nt: TGTGCCAGCAGTAACAATGAGCAGTTCTTC
CDR3aa: CASSNNEQFF

v_gene: TRBV29-1
abundance: .
j_gene: TRBJ1-2
d_gene: .
CDR3nt: TGCAGCGTGGCCCGGACAGACTATGGCTACACCTTC
CDR3aa: CSVARTDYGYTF

v_gene: TRBV5-1
abundance: .
j_gene: TRBJ2-3
d_gene: TRBD1
CDR3nt: TGCGCCAGCAGCTGGACAGGGGTAGGCGATACGCAGTATTTT
CDR3aa: CASSWTGVGDTQYF

v_gene: TRBV6-1
abundance: few
j_gene: TRBJ2-7
d_gene: TRBD1
CDR3nt: TGTGCCAGCGTGGGACAGAGGACCTACGAGCAGTACTTC
CDR3aa: CASVGQRTYEQYF

v_gene: TRBV28
abundance: .
j_gene: TRBJ1-1
d_gene: .
CDR3nt: TGTGCCAGCAGACTAACTCAGGGGAACACTGAAGCTTTCTTT
CDR3aa: CASRLTQGNTEAFF

v_gene: TRBV30
abundance: few
j_gene: TRBJ1-1
d_gene: .
CDR3nt: TGTGCCTGGGAAGACAGAAACACTGAAGCTTTCTTT
CDR3aa: CAWEDRNTEAFF

v_gene: TRBV20-1
abundance: .
j_gene: TRBJ2-7
d_gene: .
CDR3nt: TGCAGTGCCACCTGGGGCTTTGGCGAGCAGTACTTC
CDR3aa: CSATWGFGEQYF